The clone carrying this TCR beta chain was counted only a few times. Its target is not known. Sample-barcoded 5' priming and a J-beta primer mix drove a second PCR of roughly 6 to 12 cycles. TCRdb independently ran MiXCR on the 5' RACE reads; one entry per CDR3 protein. Of roughly 1.6 million distinct CDR3 sequences in the sample, roughly 32% were seen once. This record belongs to a study of blood T cells in healthy people across ages. General study points: Lack of knowledge of donor CMV status possibly confounded expanded clonotype changes. Diversity figures derived from one million T cells were judged to underestimate the true value.

From germline, CDR1 is DFQATT and CDR2 SNEGSKA (reference sequence). V shed 4 bases and J shed 4 bases, with 10 bases lying between them. This CDR3 region has 12 residues. This TCR was recovered from a woman under 40 in good health. Sequencing input: blood. This sequence joins TRBV20-1 and TRBJ1-1; maybe TRBD1 (6 bases). The CDR3: CSANRVGTEAFF. CDR3 DNA: TGCAGTGCTAACAGGGTTGGCACTGAAGCTTTCTTT.